This TCR beta chain is from a study of blood T cell repertoires in COVID-19. Germline assignment: CDR1 SGHNT and CDR2 YENEEA. This CDR3 spans 14 amino acids. Trimming cost V 2 bases and J 4 bases; bases outside gene matches: 3. Study processing details: Reference gene primers were amplified, and this amplification served to estimate nucleated cell counts. TCRdb's copy holds only in-frame clones and misses some; the assay was immunoSEQ multiplex PCR. The V and J calls and clone size come from that table; D and trimming were worked out from the DNA. The profile shows around 300,000 clones, over 75% of them singletons.

Sequencing was done on a sample of PBMCs or T cells enriched from blood (not recorded which). This receptor was obtained from a woman between 25 and 40 years old who had recovered from COVID-19. The chain couples TRBV11-3 to TRBJ2-3; 7 bases agree with TRBD1. The CDR3 coding sequence is TGTGCCAGCAGCTTACACAGGGGTTCAGATACGCAGTATTTT. Amino acids: CASSLHRGSDTQYF.